A selection of T cell receptor beta chains follows, all from one sample in a study of shared clonotypes between healthy human individuals. The repertoire was sequenced with immunoSEQ multiplex PCR; TCRdb's copy has only in-frame clones and lacks some. This repertoire shows about 460,000 clones, roughly 80% found once; its top ten account for around 11%. Sequencing input: PBMCs. Every receptor here comes from a woman aged 40 to 49 in good health. Some clones in this sample may be carry-over from other donors' samples. Each CDR3 is given with its conserved first and last residue. Fields, in order: clone size, V gene, J gene, D gene, CDR3 protein, CDR3 DNA. A D gene is named only where the DNA matches it firmly. A row's size may be missing; if present it is once, few, many or a size class.

clone_size: NA
v_call: TRBV19
j_call: TRBJ1-2
d_call: NA
cdr3_aa: CASTPTGAAGGGYTF
cdr3_nt: TGTGCCAGTACCCCGACCGGAGCGGCAGGAGGCGGCTACACCTTC

clone_size: NA
v_call: TRBV27
j_call: TRBJ1-1
d_call: TRBD1
cdr3_aa: CASSFDRGRGEAFF
cdr3_nt: TGTGCCAGCAGTTTCGACAGGGGGCGAGGTGAAGCTTTCTTT

clone_size: NA
v_call: TRBV4-3
j_call: TRBJ2-3
d_call: TRBD1
cdr3_aa: CASSLRGRPTDTQYF
cdr3_nt: TGCGCCAGCAGCCTGAGGGGGCGCCCCACAGATACGCAGTATTTT

clone_size: NA
v_call: TRBV7-2
j_call: TRBJ2-2
d_call: NA
cdr3_aa: CASSLAGVARSGELFF
cdr3_nt: TGTGCCAGCAGCTTAGCGGGCGTAGCGCGGTCCGGGGAGCTGTTTTTT

clone_size: NA
v_call: TRBV4-1
j_call: TRBJ1-5
d_call: TRBD1
cdr3_aa: CASSLGTANQPQHF
cdr3_nt: TGCGCCAGCAGCCTCGGGACAGCTAATCAGCCCCAGCATTTT

clone_size: NA
v_call: TRBV28
j_call: TRBJ2-7
d_call: NA
cdr3_aa: CASSPARYEQYF
cdr3_nt: TGTGCCAGCAGTCCTGCCCGCTACGAGCAGTACTTC

clone_size: NA
v_call: TRBV7-3
j_call: TRBJ2-2
d_call: NA
cdr3_aa: CASSLIGGDTGELFF
cdr3_nt: TGTGCCAGCAGCTTAATTGGCGGGGACACCGGGGAGCTGTTTTTT

clone_size: NA
v_call: TRBV5-1
j_call: TRBJ2-1
d_call: TRBD2
cdr3_aa: CASSLEASGSSYNEQFF
cdr3_nt: TGCGCCAGCAGCTTGGAAGCTAGCGGGAGTTCCTACAATGAGCAGTTCTTC

clone_size: once
v_call: TRBV29-1
j_call: TRBJ2-7
d_call: TRBD2
cdr3_aa: CSARTSSYEQYF
cdr3_nt: TGCAGCGCCCGGACTAGCTCCTACGAGCAGTACTTC

clone_size: NA
v_call: TRBV5-4
j_call: TRBJ2-5
d_call: TRBD1
cdr3_aa: CASSTGQGQETQYF
cdr3_nt: TGTGCCAGCAGCACTGGACAGGGCCAAGAGACCCAGTACTTC

clone_size: NA
v_call: TRBV5-4
j_call: TRBJ2-5
d_call: NA
cdr3_aa: CASSTRASVGETQYF
cdr3_nt: TGTGCCAGCAGCACCCGGGCCTCAGTGGGGGAGACCCAGTACTTC

clone_size: NA
v_call: TRBV7-2
j_call: TRBJ2-1
d_call: NA
cdr3_aa: CASSAGTTTYNEQFF
cdr3_nt: TGTGCCAGCAGCGCCGGGACAACAACCTACAATGAGCAGTTCTTC

clone_size: many
v_call: TRBV2
j_call: TRBJ1-2
d_call: NA
cdr3_aa: CASSEGGPNYGYTF
cdr3_nt: TGTGCCAGCAGTGAAGGGGGGCCTAACTATGGCTACACCTTC

clone_size: NA
v_call: TRBV30
j_call: TRBJ1-3
d_call: TRBD1
cdr3_aa: CAWSRGGTGTLNTIYF
cdr3_nt: TGTGCCTGGAGCCGCGGAGGGACAGGGACCTTAAACACCATATATTTT

clone_size: once
v_call: TRBV9
j_call: TRBJ2-3
d_call: TRBD2
cdr3_aa: CASSVLAGARDTQYF
cdr3_nt: TGTGCCAGCAGCGTACTCGCGGGAGCCAGAGATACGCAGTATTTT

clone_size: few
v_call: TRBV6-6
j_call: TRBJ1-5
d_call: NA
cdr3_aa: CASSPGRISNQPQHF
cdr3_nt: TGTGCCAGCAGCCCCGGACGGATTAGCAATCAGCCCCAGCATTTT